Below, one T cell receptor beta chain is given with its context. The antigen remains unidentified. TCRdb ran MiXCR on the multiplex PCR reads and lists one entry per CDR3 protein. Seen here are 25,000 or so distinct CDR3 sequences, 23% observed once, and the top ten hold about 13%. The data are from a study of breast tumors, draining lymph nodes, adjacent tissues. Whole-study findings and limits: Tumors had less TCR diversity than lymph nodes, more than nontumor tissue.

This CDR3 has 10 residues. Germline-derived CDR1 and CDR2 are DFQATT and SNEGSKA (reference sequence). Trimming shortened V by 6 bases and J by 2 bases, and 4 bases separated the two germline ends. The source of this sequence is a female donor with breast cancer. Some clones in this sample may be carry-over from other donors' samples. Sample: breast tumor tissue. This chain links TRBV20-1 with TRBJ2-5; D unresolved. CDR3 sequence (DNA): TGCAGTGCGGTTCAAGAGACCCAGTACTTC. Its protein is CSAVQETQYF.